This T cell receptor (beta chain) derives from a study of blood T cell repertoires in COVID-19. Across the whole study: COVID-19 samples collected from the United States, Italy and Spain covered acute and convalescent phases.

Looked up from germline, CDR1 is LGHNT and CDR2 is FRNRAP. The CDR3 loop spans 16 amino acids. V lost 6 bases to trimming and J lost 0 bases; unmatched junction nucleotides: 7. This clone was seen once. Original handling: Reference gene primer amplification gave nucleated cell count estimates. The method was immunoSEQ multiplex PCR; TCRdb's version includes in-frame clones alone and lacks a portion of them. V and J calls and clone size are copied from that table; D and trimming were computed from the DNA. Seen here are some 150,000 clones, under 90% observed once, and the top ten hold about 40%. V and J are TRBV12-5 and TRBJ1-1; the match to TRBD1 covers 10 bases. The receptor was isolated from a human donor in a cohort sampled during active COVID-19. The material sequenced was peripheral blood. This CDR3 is CASGPGQGILNTEAFF. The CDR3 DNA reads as TGTGCTAGTGGACCGGGACAGGGGATTTTGAACACTGAAGCTTTCTTT.